This T cell receptor beta chain was sequenced during a study of a mutant IDH1 vaccine in newly diagnosed glioma (dated by TCRdb to the early 2020s). About the full investigation: Patients received eight vaccinations in weeks 1, 3, 5, 7, 11, 15, 19 and 23, corresponding to visits V03 through V10. Vaccination began 4-6 weeks after radiotherapy alone, or alongside temozolomide cycles in the chemotherapy-containing groups. Of the roughly 30 treated patients, about 62% were male and approximately 40% were female, and the mean age was approximately 40 years. Prior to enrollment, standard therapy consisting of radiotherapy alone, temozolomide alone, or radiochemotherapy with temozolomide had been administered to patients, with the combination being received by most patients. Six visits were used for peripheral blood collection: V03 (baseline), V05, V07, V10, V12 and V13. Longitudinal TCRB deep sequencing was done for 25 to 30 treated patients, wherever samples were available for exploratory analyses.

The library was built by means of the immunoSEQ multiplex PCR assay. Rearranged TCR beta chain sequences were amplified with the hsTCRB Kit following the manufacturer's protocol. TCRB libraries were sequenced on an Illumina MiSeq. The original methods were these. Demultiplexing, trimming and gene mapping were performed with the kit vendor's proprietary platform. Imported from immuneACCESS, the table was reduced by TCRdb to in-frame sequences with V and J called. These copies leave out some clones; in studies compared against another copy, an unresolved V gene accounts for under half, and the cause of the remainder is not known. V and J calls and clone size come straight from that table; D and trimming were deduced from the DNA. The sample table holds under 45,000 clones, of which under 95% were seen once. In total, the top ten clones hold roughly 4% of the sample. This specimen's time point label, per the study, means: week 23, last vaccination. Each vaccine dose, consisting of 300 ug of a 20-mer mutant IDH1 peptide in Montanide, was administered subcutaneously with topical imiquimod. The donors had newly diagnosed IDH1-mutant astrocytomas of WHO grade 3 or 4 that showed loss of nuclear ATRX. The samples were drawn from NOA16, a multicentre, single-arm, open-label phase I trial in Germany that tested a mutant IDH1 peptide vaccine in humans for the first time. Genomic DNA for TCRB sequencing was isolated from EDTA blood with the DNeasy Blood and Tissue Kit.

Details on this clone: It lacks a known antigen. The record has no base qualities; no much larger clone is one base away.

Including the terminal cysteine and phenylalanine, the CDR3 comprises 14 residues. Solely the CDR3 DNA is kept, with 42 bases framed from the first base. Sequences GTSNPN (CDR1) and SVGIG (CDR2) are obtained from the germline V gene (reference sequence). Germline trimming amounts to 5 bases on V and 5 bases on J, with 9 as the count of junction bases outside the gene matches. The investigation overall reported the following: No apparent relationship was observed between pseudoprogression and alterations in the top peripheral T cell clonotypes detected by TCRB sequencing. The authors stated that sample limitations prevented analyses of patient blood samples from being reproduced. Immune responses induced by the vaccine were seen in around 93% of patients across multiple MHC alleles. Selection of PBMC samples for TCRB deep sequencing was based on availability.

The chain links TRBV30 with TRBJ2-5; the central 9 bases match TRBD1. Sequencing used PBMCs, obtained from a glioma patient whose treatment included an IDH1 peptide vaccine. The TCR sequence derives from a man aged 50 to 60 with glioma. DNA sequence: TGTGCCTGGGACAACAGGGGGCGTGTGGAGACCCAGTACTTC. Its amino acids are CAWDNRGRVETQYF. With the portions outside the CDR3 filled from the reference TRBV30 and TRBJ2-5 genes, the complete variable region becomes SQTIHQWPATLVQPVGSPLSLECTVEGTSNPNLYWYRQAAGRGLQLLFYSVGIGQISSEVPQNLSASRPQDRQFILSSKKLLLSDSGFYLCAWDNRGRVETQYFGPGTRLLVL.